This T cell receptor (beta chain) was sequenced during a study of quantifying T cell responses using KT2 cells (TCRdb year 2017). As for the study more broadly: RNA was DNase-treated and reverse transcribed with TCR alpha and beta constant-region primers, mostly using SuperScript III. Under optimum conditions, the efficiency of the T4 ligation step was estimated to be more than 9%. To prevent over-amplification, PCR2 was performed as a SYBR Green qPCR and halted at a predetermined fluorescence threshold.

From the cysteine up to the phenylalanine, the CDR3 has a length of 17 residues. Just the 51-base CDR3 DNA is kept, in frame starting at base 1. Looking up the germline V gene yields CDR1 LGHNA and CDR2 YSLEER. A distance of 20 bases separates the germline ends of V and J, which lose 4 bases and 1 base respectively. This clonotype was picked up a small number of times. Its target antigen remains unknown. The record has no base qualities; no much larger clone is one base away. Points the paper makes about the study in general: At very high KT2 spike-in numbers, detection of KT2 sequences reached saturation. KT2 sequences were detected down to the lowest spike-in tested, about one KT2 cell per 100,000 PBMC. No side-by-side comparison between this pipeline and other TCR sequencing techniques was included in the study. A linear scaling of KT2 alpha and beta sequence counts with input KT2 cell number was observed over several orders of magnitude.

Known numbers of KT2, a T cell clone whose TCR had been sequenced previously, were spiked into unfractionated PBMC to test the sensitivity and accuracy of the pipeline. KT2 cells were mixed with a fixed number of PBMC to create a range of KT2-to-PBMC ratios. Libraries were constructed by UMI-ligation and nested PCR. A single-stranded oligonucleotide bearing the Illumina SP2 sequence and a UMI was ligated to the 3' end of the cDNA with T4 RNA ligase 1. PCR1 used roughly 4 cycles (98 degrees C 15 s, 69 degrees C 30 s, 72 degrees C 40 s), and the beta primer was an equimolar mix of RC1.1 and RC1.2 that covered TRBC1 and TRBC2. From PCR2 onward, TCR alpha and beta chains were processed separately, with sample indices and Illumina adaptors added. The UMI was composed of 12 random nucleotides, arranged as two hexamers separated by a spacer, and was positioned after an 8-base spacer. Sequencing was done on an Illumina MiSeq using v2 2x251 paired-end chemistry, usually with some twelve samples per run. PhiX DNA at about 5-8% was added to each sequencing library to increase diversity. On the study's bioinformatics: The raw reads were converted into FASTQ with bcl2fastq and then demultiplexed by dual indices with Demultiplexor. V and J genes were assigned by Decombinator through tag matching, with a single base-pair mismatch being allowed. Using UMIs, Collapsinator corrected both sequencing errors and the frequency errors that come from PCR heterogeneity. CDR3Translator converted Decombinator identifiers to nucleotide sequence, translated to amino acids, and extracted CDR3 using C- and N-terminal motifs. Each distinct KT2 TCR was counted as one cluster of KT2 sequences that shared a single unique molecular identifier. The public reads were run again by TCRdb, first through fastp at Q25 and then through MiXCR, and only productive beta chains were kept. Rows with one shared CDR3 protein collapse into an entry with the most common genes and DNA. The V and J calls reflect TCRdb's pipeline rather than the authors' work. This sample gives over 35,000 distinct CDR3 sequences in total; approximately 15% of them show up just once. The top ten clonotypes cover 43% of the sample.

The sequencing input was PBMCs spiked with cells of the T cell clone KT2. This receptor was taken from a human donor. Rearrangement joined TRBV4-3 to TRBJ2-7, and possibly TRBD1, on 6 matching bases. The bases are TGCGCCAGCAGCCTTTCCTGGGGGCTGAGCATTTCCTACGAGCAGTACTTC. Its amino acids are CASSLSWGLSISYEQYF.